The present entry profiles one TCR beta chain with its context. Antigen: not known. It was with 60 Vbeta and 13 Jbeta primers that the PCR ran. Using immunoSEQ multiplex PCR, the repertoire was profiled, and TCRdb retains in-frame clones only, with some absent. In the table there are some 100,000 clones, under 85% of which are singletons. The data belong to a study of cytomegalovirus exposure and HLA in healthy donors. The germline V and J ends were trimmed by 0 bases and 3 bases, with 11 bases remaining between them. This CDR3 contains 15 residues. Germline CDR1 and CDR2: SGDLS and YYNGEE. Study-level results: The likely explanation for a cluster of highly shared sequence variants was sequencing artifact.

Regarding donors, all were healthy bone marrow donors. J is TRBJ2-3 and V is TRBV9; D is perhaps TRBD2 (6 bases). The sequence came from a woman in her thirties or forties in good health and CMV-seronegative. Sequencing used PBMCs. The CDR3 bases are TGTGCCAGCAGCGTAGCGGGAGTGGGAACAGATACGCAGTATTTT. Translating it yields CASSVAGVGTDTQYF.